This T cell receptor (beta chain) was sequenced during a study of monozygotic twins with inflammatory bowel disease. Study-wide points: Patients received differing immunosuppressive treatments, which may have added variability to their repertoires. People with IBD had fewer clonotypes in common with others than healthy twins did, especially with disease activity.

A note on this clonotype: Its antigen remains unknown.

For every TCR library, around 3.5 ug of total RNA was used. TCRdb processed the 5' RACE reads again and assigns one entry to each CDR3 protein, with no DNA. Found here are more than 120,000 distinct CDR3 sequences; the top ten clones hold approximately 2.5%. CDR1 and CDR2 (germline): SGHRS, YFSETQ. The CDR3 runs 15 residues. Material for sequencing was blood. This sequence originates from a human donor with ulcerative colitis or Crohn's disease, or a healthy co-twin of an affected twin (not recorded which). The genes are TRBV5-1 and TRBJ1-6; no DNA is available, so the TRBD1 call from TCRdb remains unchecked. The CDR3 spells CASSLADRRNSPLHF.